The clone carrying this T cell receptor (beta chain) was recorded a few times. Antigen unknown. The sample is drawn from a study of human T cells and chemical hapten exposure. Study information: Upper-back patch tests with 0.01% DPC were read at 6 days. How much TCR each sample yielded varied, mostly because pooled library volumes differed slightly. Notes on the study in general: Relative to controls, expanded TCRs formed significantly more large CDR3 similarity clusters.

V shed 0 bases, J shed 8 bases, and the junction held 10 bases outside the gene matches. CDR3 length: 16 residues. Germline lookup yields CDR1 SGHRS and CDR2 YFSETQ. In the original processing: Per sample, the median was approximately 100,000 TCRs, with values from around 24,000 to 710,000. A single record per CDR3 protein comes from TCRdb applying MiXCR to the RACE reads. The V and J calls, along with clone size, are taken from TCRdb and not from the paper's own processing. Seen here are nearly 85,000 distinct CDR3 sequences, under 14% observed once, and the top ten hold roughly 1.5%. Time point noted: patch test 2, 6 weeks after DPC sensitization. Treatment in this sample: therapeutic diphenylcyclopropenone sensitization with weekly scalp DPC.

This material consisted of whole blood, taken in connection with sensitization to the hapten diphenylcyclopropenone (DPC). The J gene is TRBJ2-1, the V gene TRBV5-1; 8 bases fit TRBD1. The sequence was collected from a man aged 18-30 years with alopecia areata. Some clones in this sample may be carry-over from other donors' samples. CDR3 nucleotide sequence: TGCGCCAGCAGCTTGGGCGGGACAGGAGGCCGGGATGAGCAGTTCTTC. Translating it yields CASSLGGTGGRDEQFF.